The 12 T cell receptor beta chains below were found in one sample sequenced in a study of technical replicates of blood from four donors. The table came from immunoSEQ multiplex PCR; TCRdb's copy has only in-frame clones and leaves some out. Among over 70,000 clones, more than 85% were seen once, and the ten largest hold under 0.4%. Sequenced: T cells isolated from PBMCs. The receptor set was obtained from a human donor in good health.

The rearrangement uses TRBV28 and TRBJ1-3, with D possibly being TRBD1 (5 bases). The CDR3 sequence is 16 residues long. V lost 1 base, J lost 1 base, and 11 bases lay in between. The germline CDR1 and CDR2 sequences are MDHEN and SYDVKM. CDR3 coding DNA: TGTGCCAGCAGTTTATCCTTGGGGGGTTCTGGAAACACCATATATTTT. It specifies CASSLSLGGSGNTIYF.

The rearrangement joins TRBV7-9 to TRBJ1-2; D not certain. V was cut by 3 bases and J by 2 bases, with 7 bases left in between. Germline CDR1 and CDR2: SEHNR and FQNEAQ (reference sequence). This CDR3 has 13 amino acids. CDR3 bases: TGTGCCAGCAGCTTTAATGAGAACTATGGCTACACCTTC. This gives the protein CASSFNENYGYTF.

In DNA form, the CDR3 reads TGCGCCAGCAGTTACAGGGAGAATACTGAAGCTTTCTTT. Translation gives CASSYRENTEAFF. The chain combines TRBV10-2 with TRBJ1-1, with TRBD1 as a possible D gene (6 bases). The CDR3 covers 13 residues. Trimming pared 5 bases from V and 5 bases from J, leaving 12 bases between. CDR1 and CDR2 (germline): WSHSY, SAAADI.

The rearrangement links TRBV28 to TRBJ2-5, with TRBD2 matching 12 bases. The V segment lost 5 bases and the J segment 6 bases; nucleotides outside the gene matches: 13. Germline values: CDR1 MDHEN, CDR2 SYDVKM. The CDR3 consists of 17 residues. CDR3 nucleotide sequence: TGTGCCAGCAGTGATCCGACCGGGACTAGCGGGTTCAAGACCCAGTACTTC. It codes for CASSDPTGTSGFKTQYF.

The V call is TRBV27, the J call TRBJ1-1, with D possibly being TRBD1 (5 bases). Germline values: CDR1 MNHEY, CDR2 SMNVEV (reference sequence). CDR3 size: 13 residues. The V end was cut by 6 bases, the J end by 3 bases, with 11 bases between. The CDR3 spells CASSYGAHTEAFF. DNA of the CDR3: TGTGCCAGCAGCTATGGGGCCCACACTGAAGCTTTCTTT.

The CDR3 bases are TGTGCCTGGAGTGCCCACAGGGGGATCGGCTACACCTTC. This codes for CAWSAHRGIGYTF. The V and J genes are TRBV30 and TRBJ1-2; 8 bases line up with TRBD1. CDR1 is GTSNPN, CDR2 SVGIG, per germline (reference sequence). CDR3 length: 13 amino acids. V shed 1 base, J shed 8 bases, and the junction held 6 bases outside the gene matches.

This chain connects TRBV6-5 to TRBJ2-3; 7 bases line up with TRBD1. The junction had 4 bases not matched to a gene; V was cut back by 2 bases and J by 2 bases. The CDR3 covers 15 residues. Germline lookup yields CDR1 MNHEY and CDR2 SVGAGI. In nucleotides, the CDR3 is TGTGCCAGCAGTTACACAGGGGTCCTCACAGATACGCAGTATTTT. Protein product: CASSYTGVLTDTQYF.

The chain combines TRBV6-1 with TRBJ2-1, with TRBD1 matching 9 bases. The CDR3 extends over 14 amino acids. Germline CDR1 MNHNS, CDR2 SASEGT. V gave up 6 bases and J gave up 4 bases; unmatched junction bases: 4. The CDR3 bases are TGTGCCAGCAGAGAGACAGGGGGGTACAATGAGCAGTTCTTC. Protein product: CASRETGGYNEQFF.

The rearrangement joins TRBV7-6 to TRBJ2-1; 8 bases are a match to TRBD1. Germline V lookup: CDR1 SGHVS, CDR2 FNYEAQ. V trimming: 5 bases; J trimming: 2 bases; junction bases outside the gene matches: 11. The CDR3 extends over 17 amino acids. The CDR3 spells CASSRKTGTGTYNEQFF. The CDR3, as DNA: TGTGCCAGCAGCCGAAAGACCGGGACAGGAACCTACAATGAGCAGTTCTTC.

The rearrangement uses TRBV4-3 and TRBJ1-1, with 8 bases aligning to TRBD1. This CDR3 comprises 14 residues. Unmatched junction bases numbered 5, after V lost 4 bases and J lost 4 bases. Germline V gives CDR1 LGHNA, CDR2 YSLEER. The CDR3 nucleotides read TGCGCCAGCAGCCCTCAGGGGGCCTCCACTGAAGCTTTCTTT. Translated: CASSPQGASTEAFF.

The chain is built from TRBV28 and TRBJ1-5, with D hard to call. Germline CDR1 MDHEN, CDR2 SYDVKM. The length of the CDR3 is 11 residues. V lost 6 bases to trimming and J lost 3 bases, with 3 bases between them. In nucleotides, the CDR3 is TGTGCCAGCAGGGCCAATCAGCCCCAGCATTTT. This codes for CASRANQPQHF.

This chain links TRBV9 with TRBJ1-3; D remains ambiguous. The germline CDR1 and CDR2 sequences are SGDLS and YYNGEE. The V end lost 1 base, the J end lost 4 bases, and 12 bases lay between the germline ends. CDR3 length: 15 amino acids. CDR3 amino acids: CASSVSGTDGNTIYF. The CDR3 coding sequence is TGTGCCAGCAGCGTATCGGGTACTGACGGAAACACCATATATTTT.